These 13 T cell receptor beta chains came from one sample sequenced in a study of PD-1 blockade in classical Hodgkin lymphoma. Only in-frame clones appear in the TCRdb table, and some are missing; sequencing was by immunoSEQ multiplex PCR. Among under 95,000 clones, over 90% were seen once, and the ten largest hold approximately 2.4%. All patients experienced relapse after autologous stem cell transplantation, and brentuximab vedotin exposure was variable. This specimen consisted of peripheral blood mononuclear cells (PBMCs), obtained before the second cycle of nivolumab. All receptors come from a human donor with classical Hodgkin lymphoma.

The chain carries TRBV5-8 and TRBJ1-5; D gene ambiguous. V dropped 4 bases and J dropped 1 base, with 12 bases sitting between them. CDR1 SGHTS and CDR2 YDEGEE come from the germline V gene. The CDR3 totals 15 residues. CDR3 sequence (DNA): TGTGCCAGCAGCATGATCCCCGGAAGCAATCAGCCCCAGCATTTT. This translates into CASSMIPGSNQPQHF.

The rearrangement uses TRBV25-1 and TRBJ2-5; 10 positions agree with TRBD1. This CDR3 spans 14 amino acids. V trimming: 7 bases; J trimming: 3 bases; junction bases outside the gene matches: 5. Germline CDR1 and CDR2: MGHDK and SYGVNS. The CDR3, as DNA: TGTGCCAGCACTGACGGGACAGGGGAAGAGACCCAGTACTTC. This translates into CASTDGTGEETQYF.

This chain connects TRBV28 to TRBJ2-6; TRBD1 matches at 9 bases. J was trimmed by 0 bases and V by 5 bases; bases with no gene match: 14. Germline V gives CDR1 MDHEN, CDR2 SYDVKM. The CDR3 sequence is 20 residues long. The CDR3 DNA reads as TGTGCCAGCAGTGTATACTCCGGAGGGACAGGGACCTCTGGGGCCAACGTCCTGACTTTC. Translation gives CASSVYSGGTGTSGANVLTF. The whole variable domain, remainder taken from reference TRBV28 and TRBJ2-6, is DVKVTQSSRYLVKRTGEKVFLECVQDMDHENMFWYRQDPGLGLRLIYFSYDVKMKEKGDIPEGYSVSREKKERFSLILESASTNQTSMYLCASSVYSGGTGTSGANVLTFGAGSRLTVL.

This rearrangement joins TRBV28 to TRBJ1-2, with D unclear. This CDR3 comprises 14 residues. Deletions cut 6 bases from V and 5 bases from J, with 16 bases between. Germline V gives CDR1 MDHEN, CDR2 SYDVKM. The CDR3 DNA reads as TGTGCCAGCAGACAATACAACAGTCCTTATGGCTACACCTTC. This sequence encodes CASRQYNSPYGYTF.

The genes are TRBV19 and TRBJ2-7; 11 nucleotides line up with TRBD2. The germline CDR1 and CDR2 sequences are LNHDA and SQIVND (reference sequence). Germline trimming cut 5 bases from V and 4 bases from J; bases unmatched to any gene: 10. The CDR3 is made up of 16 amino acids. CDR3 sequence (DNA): TGTGCCAGTAGTCCCCCACTAGCGGGAGCCGTTTACGAGCAGTACTTC. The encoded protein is CASSPPLAGAVYEQYF.

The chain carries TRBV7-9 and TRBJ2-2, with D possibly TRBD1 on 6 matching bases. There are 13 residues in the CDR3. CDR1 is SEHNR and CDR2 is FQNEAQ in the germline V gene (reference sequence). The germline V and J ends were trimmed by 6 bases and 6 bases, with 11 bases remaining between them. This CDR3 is CASRAGVSGELFF. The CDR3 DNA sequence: TGTGCCAGCAGGGCAGGGGTCTCCGGGGAGCTGTTTTTT.

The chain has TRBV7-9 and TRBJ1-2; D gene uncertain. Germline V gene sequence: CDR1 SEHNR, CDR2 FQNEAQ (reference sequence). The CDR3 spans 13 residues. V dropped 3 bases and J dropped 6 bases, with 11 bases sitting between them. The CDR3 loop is CASSLRAGDGYTF. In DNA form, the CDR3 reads TGTGCCAGCAGCTTGAGGGCCGGGGATGGCTACACCTTC.

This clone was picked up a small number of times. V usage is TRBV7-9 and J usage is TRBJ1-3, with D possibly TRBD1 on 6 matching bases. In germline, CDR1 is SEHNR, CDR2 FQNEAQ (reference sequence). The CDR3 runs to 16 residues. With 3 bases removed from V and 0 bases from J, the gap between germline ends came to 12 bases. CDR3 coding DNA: TGTGCCAGCAGCTTGAACAGGGTTTTCTCTGGAAACACCATATATTTT. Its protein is CASSLNRVFSGNTIYF. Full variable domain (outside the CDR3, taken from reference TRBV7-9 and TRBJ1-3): DTGVSQNPRHKITKRGQNVTFRCDPISEHNRLYWYRQTLGQGPEFLTYFQNEAQLEKSRLLSDRFSAERPKGSFSTLEIQRTEQGDSAMYLCASSLNRVFSGNTIYFGEGSWLTVV.

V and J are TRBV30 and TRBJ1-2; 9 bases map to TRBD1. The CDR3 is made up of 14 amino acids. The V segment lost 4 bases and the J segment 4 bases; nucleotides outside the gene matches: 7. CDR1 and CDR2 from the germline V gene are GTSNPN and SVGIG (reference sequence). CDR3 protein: CAWTGGTGIYGYTF. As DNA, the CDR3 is TGTGCCTGGACCGGTGGGACAGGGATCTATGGCTACACCTTC.

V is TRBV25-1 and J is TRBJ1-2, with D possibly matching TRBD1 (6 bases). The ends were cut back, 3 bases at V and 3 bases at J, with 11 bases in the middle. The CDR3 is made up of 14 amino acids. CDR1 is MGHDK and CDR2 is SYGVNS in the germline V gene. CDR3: CASSDPGQHYGYTF. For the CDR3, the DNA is TGTGCCAGCAGTGATCCCGGACAGCACTATGGCTACACCTTC.

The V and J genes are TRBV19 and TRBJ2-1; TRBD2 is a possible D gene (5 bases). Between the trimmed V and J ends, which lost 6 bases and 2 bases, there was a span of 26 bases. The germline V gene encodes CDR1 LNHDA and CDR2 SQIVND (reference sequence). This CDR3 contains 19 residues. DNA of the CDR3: TGTGCCAGTAGCCCGGACGGGGTCCATGTTTTCTGGGCCTACAATGAGCAGTTCTTC. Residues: CASSPDGVHVFWAYNEQFF.

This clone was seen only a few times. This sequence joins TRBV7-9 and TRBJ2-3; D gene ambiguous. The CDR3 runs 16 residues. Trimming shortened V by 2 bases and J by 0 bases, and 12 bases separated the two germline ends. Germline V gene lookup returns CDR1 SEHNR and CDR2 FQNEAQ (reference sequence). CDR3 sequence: CASSLPKYSSTDTQYF. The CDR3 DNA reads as TGTGCCAGCAGCTTACCGAAATACTCGAGCACAGATACGCAGTATTTT.

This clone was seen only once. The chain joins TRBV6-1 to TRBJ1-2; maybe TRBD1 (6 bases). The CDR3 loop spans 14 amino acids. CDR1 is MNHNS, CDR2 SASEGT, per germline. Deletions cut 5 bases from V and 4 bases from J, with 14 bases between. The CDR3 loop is CASSSPGQSYGYTF. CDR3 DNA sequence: TGTGCCAGCAGTTCACCCGGACAGAGCTATGGCTACACCTTC.